This entry describes one T cell receptor beta chain. Authors' analysis steps: Nucleated cell number was recorded as an estimate derived from reference gene primer amplification. Profiled with immunoSEQ multiplex PCR; TCRdb holds only in-frame clones, not every one. V, J and clone size are those of that table, while D and trimming were read from the DNA. The sample comprises some 150,000 clones, roughly 89% of which are singletons, and 3.5% to 5.5% rests with the top ten. Trimming shortened V by 3 bases and J by 2 bases, and 8 bases separated the two germline ends. From germline, CDR1 is GTSNPN and CDR2 SVGIG (reference sequence). The CDR3 contains 13 residues. This sample stems from a study of blood T cell repertoires in COVID-19. Study in general: The analysed material was cDNA or gDNA that came from T cells, B-cell-depleted T cells, or PBMCs.

V is TRBV30 and J is TRBJ1-5; D may be TRBD1 (6 bases). The specimen was peripheral blood. This receptor was identified in a woman in her thirties or forties with acute or convalescent COVID-19. CDR3 DNA sequence: TGTGCCTGGAGGGGGGCAGGCAATCAGCCCCAGCATTTT. This translates into CAWRGAGNQPQHF.